The 12 T cell receptor beta chains reported below all come from one sample, sequenced in a study of T cells after yellow fever vaccination. MiXCR, run by TCRdb on the 5' RACE reads, gives a single entry per CDR3 protein. The sample contains around 550,000 distinct CDR3 sequences, roughly 21% of which appear only once. The starting material was PBMCs, obtained 15 days after the yellow fever booster vaccination. These TCRs come from a man under 40 who received the YFV17D yellow fever vaccine.

This clonotype was observed a few times. The genes are TRBV4-3 and TRBJ2-7, with TRBD1 as a possible D gene (5 bases). This CDR3 is 13 amino acids long. Germline CDR1 and CDR2: LGHNA and YSLEER. Deletions cut 4 bases from V and 2 bases from J, with 9 bases between. For the CDR3, the DNA is TGCGCCAGCAGCCGGGGCACTGCCTACGAGCAGTACTTC. Translation: CASSRGTAYEQYF.

This clonotype has a count of ten or more. The chain recombines TRBV12-3 or TRBV12-4 with TRBJ2-2, with D unclear. This CDR3 contains 11 residues. The V and J ends lost 3 bases and 7 bases respectively, with 3 bases between them. CDR3 sequence reads: CASSFGGELFF. CDR3 bases: TGTGCCAGCAGTTTCGGCGGGGAGCTGTTTTTT.

This clonotype was recorded a few times. The gene calls are TRBV10-3 and TRBJ1-4; TRBD1 matches at 8 bases. The junction had 2 bases not matched to a gene; V was cut back by 0 bases and J by 5 bases. CDR3 length equals 15 residues. Germline assignment: CDR1 ENHRY and CDR2 SYGVKD. The CDR3 nucleotides are TGTGCCATCAGTGAGTCGGGACAGGCGAATGAAAAACTGTTTTTT. Protein product: CAISESGQANEKLFF.

The chain couples TRBV5-1 to TRBJ1-5; TRBD1 matches at 10 bases. Germline V lookup: CDR1 SGHRS, CDR2 YFSETQ. V trimming: 0 bases; J trimming: 6 bases; junction bases outside the gene matches: 3. The CDR3 consists of 15 residues. The CDR3 DNA follows: TGCGCCAGCAGCTTGGGGGACAGGGGTGGTCAGCCCCAGCATTTT. Translation: CASSLGDRGGQPQHF.

This chain links TRBV6-4 with TRBJ2-1, with TRBD1 matching 7 bases. The trim removed 2 bases at V and 7 bases at J, leaving 14 bases unmatched. The CDR3 runs to 17 residues. Looked up from germline, CDR1 is MRHNA and CDR2 is SNTAGT. CDR3 in amino acids: CASSDPRHNGTENEQFF. The CDR3 DNA reads as TGTGCCAGCAGTGACCCCAGACATAACGGGACAGAAAATGAGCAGTTCTTC.

The J gene is TRBJ2-2, the V gene TRBV7-2, with TRBD2 matching over 8 bases. CDR3 length: 16 amino acids. Unmatched junction bases numbered 5, after V lost 5 bases and J lost 0 bases. Germline V lookup: CDR1 SGHTA, CDR2 FQGNSA. In DNA form, the CDR3 reads TGTGCCAGCAGCCAGGCGGGAGGCGCGAACACCGGGGAGCTGTTTTTT. This codes for CASSQAGGANTGELFF.

This chain connects TRBV7-2 to TRBJ2-5; D possibly corresponds to TRBD2 (5 bases). The CDR3 runs to 14 residues. In germline, CDR1 is SGHTA, CDR2 FQGNSA. The V gene lost 2 bases and the J gene lost 1 base, with 8 bases spanning the gap. The DNA of the CDR3 is TGTGCCAGCAGCTTATGGCGGGTCCAAGAGACCCAGTACTTC. Protein: CASSLWRVQETQYF.

The J gene is TRBJ2-1, the V gene TRBV7-6; D may be TRBD2 (5 bases). The CDR3 has 16 amino acids. Germline CDR1 is SGHVS and CDR2 is FNYEAQ. The V gene lost 5 bases and the J gene lost 4 bases, with 18 bases spanning the gap. Here the CDR3 reads CASSPYLIGIYNEQFF. CDR3 coding DNA: TGTGCCAGCAGCCCCTACCTGATCGGGATATACAATGAGCAGTTCTTC.

This clonotype was counted a few times. The genes are TRBV7-2 and TRBJ2-6; 9 nucleotides align to TRBD1. Germline CDR1 reads SGHTA; CDR2 reads FQGNSA. This CDR3 spans 17 amino acids. V dropped 5 bases and J dropped 2; count of bases not matched to a gene: 7. In nucleotides, the CDR3 is TGTGCCAGCAGCCTATGGGGGACAGGGACTGGGGCCAACGTCCTGACTTTC. Translating gives CASSLWGTGTGANVLTF.

The sample holds a few counts of this clonotype. This chain joins TRBV20-1 and TRBJ2-2; D unresolved. The germline V gene encodes CDR1 DFQATT and CDR2 SNEGSKA (reference sequence). The CDR3 has 15 amino acids. Trimming cost V 4 bases and J 2 bases, with 14 bases left between them. The CDR3 is CSATPSVPNTGELFF. CDR3 nucleotide sequence: TGCAGTGCTACCCCGTCCGTGCCAAACACCGGGGAGCTGTTTTTT.

There are a few counts of this clonotype. The V call is TRBV7-9, the J call TRBJ2-7, with TRBD2 identical over 8 bases. The trim removed 7 bases at V and 2 bases at J, leaving 7 bases unmatched. The CDR3 has 14 residues. Germline CDR1 reads SEHNR; CDR2 reads FQNEAQ (reference sequence). CDR3 nucleotides: TGTGCCAGCACGGCGGGAGCGGGAGCCTACGAGCAGTACTTC. This codes for CASTAGAGAYEQYF.

This clonotype was counted a few times. V and J are TRBV6-5 and TRBJ2-4, with a possible D match to TRBD1 (5 bases). The V gene's germline CDR1 is MNHEY and CDR2 SVGAGI. Trimming removed 0 bases at V and 4 bases at J, with 13 bases between. This CDR3 region has 16 residues. The CDR3 DNA follows: TGTGCCAGCAGTTACTCGATACCTCCAGGGAAAAACATTCAGTACTTC. It is translated as CASSYSIPPGKNIQYF.